This T cell receptor beta chain is from a study of blood T cell repertoires in COVID-19. Across the study: Spain, Italy and the United States supplied samples that represented acute and convalescent COVID-19.

Germline V gene lookup returns CDR1 LNHDA and CDR2 SQIVND (reference sequence). This CDR3 spans 15 amino acids. J gave up 0 bases and V 6 bases, and 5 bases lay outside the gene matches. Libraries were prepared by immunoSEQ multiplex PCR; TCRdb keeps only in-frame clonotypes and omits some of them. The sample holds roughly 100,000 clones; around 79% are singletons and the top ten take approximately 10%. The sequenced material came from peripheral blood. This chain links TRBV19 with TRBJ1-5, with 7 bases aligning to TRBD1. The sequence was collected from an elderly woman with acute or convalescent COVID-19. CDR3 protein: CASRPTGSSNQPQHF. CDR3 nucleotide sequence: TGTGCCAGTAGACCGACAGGGTCTAGCAATCAGCCCCAGCATTTT.